A selection of T cell receptor beta chains follows, all from one sample in a study of graft-versus-host responses after intestinal transplantation. Produced via immunoSEQ multiplex PCR; TCRdb's table is partial and in-frame only. The sample has just under 30,000 clones, 80% seen once. The sample in question was ileum tissue, obtained 98 days after intestinal transplantation. The origin of the receptors is a human patient who received an intestinal transplant, so some T cells may come from the graft donor. The CDR3 runs from the conserved cysteine through the conserved F or W. The order of the fields is D gene, clone size, CDR3 length, J gene, V gene, CDR3 protein, CDR3 DNA. A D gene is named only where the DNA matches it firmly. Clone size is stated in some rows and not others, as once, few, many or a class when expanded.

D gene: -; clone size: -; CDR3 length: 11; J gene: TRBJ1-2; V gene: TRBV5-1; CDR3 protein: CASSLGDSYTF; CDR3 DNA: TGCGCCAGCAGCTTGGGTGACAGCTACACCTTC
D gene: -; clone size: few; CDR3 length: 13; J gene: TRBJ1-2; V gene: TRBV5-6; CDR3 protein: CASSLISYYGYTF; CDR3 DNA: TGTGCCAGCAGCTTGATCTCTTACTATGGCTACACCTTC
D gene: TRBD1; clone size: -; CDR3 length: 15; J gene: TRBJ1-2; V gene: TRBV6-5; CDR3 protein: CASSSTQGALAGYTF; CDR3 DNA: TGTGCCAGCAGTTCCACACAGGGGGCATTAGCTGGCTACACCTTC
D gene: -; clone size: few; CDR3 length: 16; J gene: TRBJ2-3; V gene: TRBV10-3; CDR3 protein: CAISDPTGRWGDTQYF; CDR3 DNA: TGTGCCATCAGTGACCCTACAGGGAGATGGGGCGATACGCAGTATTTT
D gene: -; clone size: -; CDR3 length: 14; J gene: TRBJ1-2; V gene: TRBV6-6; CDR3 protein: CASSPVWGEHGYTF; CDR3 DNA: TGTGCCAGCAGTCCCGTTTGGGGGGAGCATGGCTACACCTTC
D gene: -; clone size: -; CDR3 length: 15; J gene: TRBJ1-1; V gene: TRBV5-6; CDR3 protein: CASSLQPGVNTEAFF; CDR3 DNA: TGTGCCAGCAGCTTGCAGCCAGGAGTGAACACTGAAGCTTTCTTT
D gene: -; clone size: -; CDR3 length: 11; J gene: TRBJ2-1; V gene: TRBV7-6; CDR3 protein: CASSLGGEQFF; CDR3 DNA: TGTGCCAGCAGCTTAGGGGGTGAGCAGTTCTTC
D gene: -; clone size: -; CDR3 length: 13; J gene: TRBJ2-5; V gene: TRBV10-3; CDR3 protein: CAINRDSEETQYF; CDR3 DNA: TGTGCCATCAACCGAGACTCCGAAGAGACCCAGTACTTC
D gene: -; clone size: once; CDR3 length: 16; J gene: TRBJ2-5; V gene: TRBV27; CDR3 protein: CASSLRVGGLAETQYF; CDR3 DNA: TGTGCCAGCAGTTTACGGGTAGGGGGTTTAGCCGAGACCCAGTACTTC
D gene: -; clone size: -; CDR3 length: 16; J gene: TRBJ1-4; V gene: TRBV7-6; CDR3 protein: CASSPGGGATNEKLFF; CDR3 DNA: TGTGCCAGCAGCCCCGGGGGGGGAGCAACTAATGAAAAACTGTTTTTT
D gene: -; clone size: few; CDR3 length: 11; J gene: TRBJ2-3; V gene: TRBV5-6; CDR3 protein: CASALGDTQYF; CDR3 DNA: TGTGCCAGCGCTCTCGGAGATACGCAGTATTTT
D gene: -; clone size: -; CDR3 length: 15; J gene: TRBJ1-5; V gene: TRBV4-1; CDR3 protein: CASSQGAESQQPQHF; CDR3 DNA: TGCGCCAGCAGCCAAGGGGCCGAGTCGCAACAGCCCCAGCATTTT
D gene: -; clone size: once; CDR3 length: 14; J gene: TRBJ1-6; V gene: TRBV6-5; CDR3 protein: CASSPTGLDSPLHF; CDR3 DNA: TGTGCCAGCAGTCCCACAGGGCTCGATTCACCCCTCCACTTT
D gene: -; clone size: -; CDR3 length: 14; J gene: TRBJ2-5; V gene: TRBV18; CDR3 protein: CASSPQTAKETQYF; CDR3 DNA: TGTGCCAGCTCGCCCCAAACAGCAAAAGAGACCCAGTACTTC
D gene: -; clone size: -; CDR3 length: 14; J gene: TRBJ1-1; V gene: TRBV7-6; CDR3 protein: CASSPPWKNTEAFF; CDR3 DNA: TGTGCCAGCAGCCCCCCGTGGAAGAACACTGAAGCTTTCTTT
D gene: -; clone size: -; CDR3 length: 14; J gene: TRBJ1-1; V gene: TRBV10-3; CDR3 protein: CAISGGRTNTEAFF; CDR3 DNA: TGTGCCATCAGTGGGGGACGGACGAACACTGAAGCTTTCTTT
D gene: -; clone size: -; CDR3 length: 15; J gene: TRBJ2-1; V gene: TRBV6-5; CDR3 protein: CASSYSAVGQDEQFF; CDR3 DNA: TGTGCCAGCAGTTACTCGGCAGTGGGCCAGGATGAGCAGTTCTTC
D gene: -; clone size: few; CDR3 length: 14; J gene: TRBJ1-6; V gene: TRBV9; CDR3 protein: CASSVDPLNSPLHF; CDR3 DNA: TGTGCCAGCAGCGTAGATCCCTTAAATTCACCCCTCCACTTT
D gene: -; clone size: -; CDR3 length: 18; J gene: TRBJ2-3; V gene: TRBV9; CDR3 protein: CASSAGTGRFTSTDTQYF; CDR3 DNA: TGTGCCAGCAGCGCCGGGACGGGCAGATTCACTAGCACAGATACGCAGTATTTT
D gene: -; clone size: -; CDR3 length: 14; J gene: TRBJ1-2; V gene: TRBV6-5; CDR3 protein: CASSERGKRNGYTF; CDR3 DNA: TGTGCCAGCAGTGAACGCGGAAAGAGGAATGGCTACACCTTC
D gene: TRBD1; clone size: -; CDR3 length: 14; J gene: TRBJ2-5; V gene: TRBV6-5; CDR3 protein: CASSPTGGRETQYF; CDR3 DNA: TGTGCCAGCAGTCCGACAGGGGGCAGAGAGACCCAGTACTTC
D gene: -; clone size: once; CDR3 length: 16; J gene: TRBJ2-7; V gene: TRBV19; CDR3 protein: CASSIRGGSFIYEQYF; CDR3 DNA: TGTGCCAGTAGTATAAGGGGGGGCAGCTTCATCTACGAGCAGTACTTC